The next 12 T cell receptor beta chains were all read from a single sample in a study of Ad26.COV2.S vaccination and SARS-CoV-2 variants. Treatment indicated: roughly 19 received Ad26.COV2.S at low or high dose, single or two shots; several received placebo; per-sample allocation not given. Specimen acquisition occurred on day 63 following the initial vaccine or placebo injection. Clones were read by immunoSEQ multiplex PCR, and TCRdb kept only the in-frame ones, dropping some. The sample lists roughly 400,000 clones, 80% to 95% occurring once. The sample consisted of peripheral blood, taken in a trial of Ad26.COV2.S vaccine versus placebo. These receptors originate from a person aged 18-60 years who received the Ad26.COV2.S COVID-19 vaccine or a placebo.

The genes are TRBV5-6 and TRBJ1-1; D uncertain. V was cut by 1 base and J by 1 base, with 14 bases left in between. CDR3 length: 16 amino acids. Germline V gene lookup returns CDR1 SGHDT and CDR2 YYEEEE. CDR3 sequence reads: CASSLRGLKSNTEAFF. CDR3 DNA: TGTGCCAGCAGCTTGAGAGGACTGAAGTCGAACACTGAAGCTTTCTTT. Together with reference TRBV5-6 and TRBJ1-1, the CDR3 gives the full variable domain: DAGVTQSPTHLIKTRGQQVTLRCSPKSGHDTVSWYQQALGQGPQFIFQYYEEEERQRGNFPDRFSGHQFPNYSSELNVNALLLGDSALYLCASSLRGLKSNTEAFFGQGTRLTVV.

Comment on this clone: Germline is not matched at one junction end, which may reflect a read error. The rearrangement joins TRBV2 to TRBJ2-3; the D gene is possibly TRBD1 (6 bases). CDR1 and CDR2 (germline): SNHLY, FYNNEI. This CDR3 has 13 residues. The CDR3 sequence is CASRKDSTDTQYF. Here the CDR3 DNA reads TGTGCCAGCAGAAAGGACAGCACCGATACGCAGTATTTT.

The gene calls are TRBV5-8 and TRBJ2-1; 13 bases match TRBD2. The germline V gene encodes CDR1 SGHTS and CDR2 YDEGEE. V trimming: 5 bases; J trimming: 8 bases; junction bases outside the gene matches: 4. This CDR3 region has 14 residues. The CDR3 DNA reads TGTGCCAGCAGTACTAGCGGGGGGGATGATGAGCAGTTCTTC. This encodes CASSTSGGDDEQFF.

This rearrangement joins TRBV7-2 to TRBJ2-3; D gene ambiguous. This CDR3 region has 14 residues. Trimming pared 4 bases from V and 4 bases from J, leaving 12 bases between. Germline CDR1 is SGHTA and CDR2 is FQGNSA. The CDR3 loop is CASSSRPSPDTQYF. In DNA, the CDR3 is TGTGCCAGCAGCTCCCGGCCATCTCCAGATACGCAGTATTTT.

This clone appeared once. This rearrangement joins TRBV18 to TRBJ2-2; TRBD1 might be the D (5 bases). Trimming left V 1 base short and J 4 bases short, with 13 bases between. Germline-derived CDR1 and CDR2 are KGHSH and LQKENI. The CDR3 totals 16 residues. This CDR3 reads CASSPRQGQVTGELFF. CDR3 nucleotides: TGTGCCAGCTCACCACGGCAGGGCCAGGTCACCGGGGAGCTGTTTTTT. The whole variable domain, filled in from reference TRBV18 and TRBJ2-2, reads NAGVMQNPRHLVRRRGQEARLRCSPMKGHSHVYWYRQLPEEGLKFMVYLQKENIIDESGMPKERFSAEFPKEGPSILRIQQVVRGDSAAYFCASSPRQGQVTGELFFGEGSRLTVL.

The chain carries TRBV5-4 and TRBJ2-1; D ambiguous. This CDR3 has 15 residues. CDR1 is SGHNT, CDR2 YYREEE, per germline (reference sequence). The V and J ends lost 2 bases and 6 bases respectively, with 15 bases between them. CDR3 nucleotides: TGTGCCAGCAGCTTAGGAACTTGGGCAGTCAATGAGCAGTTCTTC. It is translated as CASSLGTWAVNEQFF.

This clone is a singleton in its sample. The chain uses TRBV10-3 and TRBJ1-2; 8 bases align to TRBD1. Germline trimming cut 4 bases from V and 8 bases from J; bases unmatched to any gene: 12. Germline CDR1 is ENHRY and CDR2 is SYGVKD. This CDR3 is 15 amino acids long. The DNA of the CDR3 is TGTGCCATCAGTGCCGGGACAGGAATACATGGGGGCTACACCTTC. Protein: CAISAGTGIHGGYTF.

The J gene is TRBJ1-2, the V gene TRBV6-2 or TRBV6-3; D possibly corresponds to TRBD1 (6 bases). V lost 6 bases and J lost 7, with 21 bases in between. The CDR3 has 15 residues. Germline V gene sequence: CDR1 MNHEY, CDR2 SVGEGT. The CDR3 reads CASSPGGALSPGYTF. The CDR3 DNA follows: TGTGCCAGCAGCCCCGGGGGGGCCCTCTCCCCTGGCTACACCTTC.

V usage is TRBV10-3 and J usage is TRBJ1-1, with D maybe TRBD1 (6 bases). Trimming took off 2 bases at V and 2 bases at J, with 9 bases between the two ends. The CDR3 length is 14 residues. CDR1 and CDR2 (germline): ENHRY, SYGVKD. The CDR3 DNA follows: TGTGCCATCAGTGAGGCGGGGGCTAACACTGAAGCTTTCTTT. Translating it yields CAISEAGANTEAFF.

The chain joins TRBV2 to TRBJ2-1; 10 bases are shared with TRBD1. In germline, CDR1 is SNHLY, CDR2 FYNNEI. V lost 5 bases, J lost 6 bases, and 16 bases stayed unmatched. CDR3 length equals 18 residues. The CDR3 spells CASSPRGLGTGASNEQFF. In DNA, the CDR3 is TGTGCCAGCAGTCCCCGGGGGTTGGGGACAGGGGCGTCCAATGAGCAGTTCTTC.

The rearrangement joins TRBV3-1 (or the pseudogene TRBV3-2) to TRBJ1-4, with D hard to call. Trimming stripped 1 base from V and 8 bases from J, with 8 bases between. CDR3 size: 13 residues. From germline, CDR1 is LGHDT and CDR2 YNNKEL (reference sequence). The CDR3 bases are TGTGCCAGCAGCCAAGCTGGAGGGGAAAAACTGTTTTTT. Its protein product is CASSQAGGEKLFF.

In this sample, this clone turned up once. The gene calls are TRBV25-1 and TRBJ2-5; D might be TRBD1 (7 bases). The CDR3 length is 14 residues. The V gene's germline CDR1 is MGHDK and CDR2 SYGVNS. Trimming pared 6 bases from V and 5 bases from J, leaving 16 bases between. The CDR3 region has the DNA TGTGCCAGCAGGAAGGAGGGGGCAGGGGAGACCCAGTACTTC. Translating gives CASRKEGAGETQYF.